Reported below is one T cell receptor (beta chain). Authors' methods: Estimates of nucleated cell counts were drawn from the amplification of reference gene primers. Measured with immunoSEQ multiplex PCR; TCRdb has only the in-frame clones, and not every one. The V and J calls and clone size were taken over from that table, and D and trimming were inferred from the DNA. The sample consists of tens of thousands of clones, 70% to 85% of them appearing once. The record originates from a study of blood T cell repertoires in COVID-19. At the level of the study: Some COVID-19 samples were acute and others convalescent; all came from the United States, Italy and Spain. PBMCs, B-cell-depleted T cells, or T cells were the source of the cDNA or gDNA that made up the material.

This CDR3 contains 14 residues. From germline, CDR1 is LNHDA and CDR2 SQIVND (reference sequence). Trimming cost V 6 bases and J 2 bases, with 14 bases left between them. Sequenced: peripheral blood. The J gene is TRBJ2-7, the V gene TRBV19; D possibly corresponds to TRBD1 (5 bases). The clonotype was recovered from a human donor in a cohort sampled during active COVID-19. In DNA form, the CDR3 reads TGTGCCAGTAGCCGGATAGGGGCCGCCTACGAGCAGTACTTC. This sequence encodes CASSRIGAAYEQYF.